This entry describes one TCR beta chain. What it recognizes is unknown. For every subset, genomic DNA was evenly distributed across several immunoSEQ plates. Sequencing was performed with immunoSEQ multiplex PCR; in TCRdb, only in-frame clones are kept and a portion is missing. The data show about 2.3 million clones, with about nine tenths seen just once and 0.3% to 0.4% held by the top ten. The CDR3 is 14 residues long. V was trimmed by 3 bases and J by 0 bases, leaving 5 bases between them. The germline V gene encodes CDR1 SGHTA and CDR2 FQGNSA. The data originate from a study of shared clonotypes between healthy human individuals. Overall study findings and caveats: Rarefaction exposed incomplete sorted-subset sequencing despite large depth. Sampling covered blood only; tissue repertoires likely differ. Clonotype sharing among the donors was expected to vary with sequencing depth.

This receptor was identified in a man aged 18 to 35 in good health. Some clones in this sample may be carry-over from other donors' samples. The sample was naive CD4+ T cells from PBMCs. Regarding subset: CD45RA+ positively selected. The chain combines TRBV7-2 with TRBJ2-2; D gene ambiguous. The CDR3 here is CASSFTANTGELFF. CDR3 DNA sequence: TGTGCCAGCAGCTTCACCGCGAACACCGGGGAGCTGTTTTTT.